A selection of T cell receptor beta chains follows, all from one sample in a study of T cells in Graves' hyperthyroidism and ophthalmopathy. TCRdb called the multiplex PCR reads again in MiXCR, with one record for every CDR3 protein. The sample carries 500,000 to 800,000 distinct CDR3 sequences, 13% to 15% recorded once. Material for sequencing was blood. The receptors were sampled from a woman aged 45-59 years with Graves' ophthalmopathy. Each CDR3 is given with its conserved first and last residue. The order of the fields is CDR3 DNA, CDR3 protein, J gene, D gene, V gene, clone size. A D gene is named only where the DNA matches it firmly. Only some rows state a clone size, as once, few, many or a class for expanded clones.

cdr3_nt: TGCAGTGCCCCAGGACTAGGAACCATATACGGATACAATGAGCAGTTCTTC
cdr3_aa: CSAPGLGTIYGYNEQFF
j_call: TRBJ2-1
d_call: TRBD2
v_call: TRBV20-1
clone_size: many

cdr3_nt: TGTGCCATCAGTGACGTCGACATTAGGAAGAACACTGAAGCTTTCTTT
cdr3_aa: CAISDVDIRKNTEAFF
j_call: TRBJ1-1
d_call: .
v_call: TRBV10-3
clone_size: .

cdr3_nt: TGTGCCATCAGTGAGTCTCCCAATGGACTAGCGGGAGTCGAGCAGTACTTC
cdr3_aa: CAISESPNGLAGVEQYF
j_call: TRBJ2-7
d_call: TRBD2
v_call: TRBV10-3
clone_size: many

cdr3_nt: TGTGCCAGCAGCGCACAGGGAGCGGTCACGAACACCGGGGAGCTGTTTTTT
cdr3_aa: CASSAQGAVTNTGELFF
j_call: TRBJ2-2
d_call: .
v_call: TRBV9
clone_size: many

cdr3_nt: TGCGCCAGCAGCGTGGGGCCTCACACCTATGGCTACACCTTC
cdr3_aa: CASSVGPHTYGYTF
j_call: TRBJ1-2
d_call: .
v_call: TRBV4-3
clone_size: few

cdr3_nt: TGTGCCACCAGTGATTTGGAACTAGGTATGGAGCAGTTCTTC
cdr3_aa: CATSDLELGMEQFF
j_call: TRBJ2-1
d_call: .
v_call: TRBV24-1
clone_size: .

cdr3_nt: TGTGCCAGCAGCCCACAACAGGGTTTTTCACCCCTCCACTTT
cdr3_aa: CASSPQQGFSPLHF
j_call: TRBJ1-6
d_call: .
v_call: TRBV27
clone_size: few

cdr3_nt: TGCAGTGCTAGAGGATCCCTAGCGGGAGCTACAGATACGCAGTATTTT
cdr3_aa: CSARGSLAGATDTQYF
j_call: TRBJ2-3
d_call: TRBD2
v_call: TRBV20-1
clone_size: many

cdr3_nt: TGTGCCAGCAGTTTAAGCCCCGGACTGATTGGCGGCTACACCTTC
cdr3_aa: CASSLSPGLIGGYTF
j_call: TRBJ1-2
d_call: .
v_call: TRBV28
clone_size: many

cdr3_nt: TGTGCCAGCCGACGGGACAGGGATTCCAATGAGCAGTTCTTC
cdr3_aa: CASRRDRDSNEQFF
j_call: TRBJ2-1
d_call: TRBD1
v_call: TRBV28
clone_size: many

cdr3_nt: TGTGCCAGTAGCCCGGGACTAGCGGGAGGGGCCCACGCCGGGGAGCTGTTTTTT
cdr3_aa: CASSPGLAGGAHAGELFF
j_call: TRBJ2-2
d_call: TRBD2
v_call: TRBV19
clone_size: few

cdr3_nt: TGTGCCACCAGTGTTTCGGGGGATGGCAATCAGCCCCAGCATTTT
cdr3_aa: CATSVSGDGNQPQHF
j_call: TRBJ1-5
d_call: .
v_call: TRBV24-1
clone_size: .

cdr3_nt: TGTGCCTGGAGGACAACAACTAATGAAAAACTGTTTTTT
cdr3_aa: CAWRTTTNEKLFF
j_call: TRBJ1-4
d_call: .
v_call: TRBV30
clone_size: many

cdr3_nt: TGTGCCAGCAGCTTTCAAGCGGGAGGGGGCAATGAGCAGTTCTTC
cdr3_aa: CASSFQAGGGNEQFF
j_call: TRBJ2-1
d_call: TRBD2
v_call: TRBV11-2
clone_size: .

cdr3_nt: TGTGCCAGCAGCTTTGCCGGGACTAGCGCACGGGAGACCCAGTACTTC
cdr3_aa: CASSFAGTSARETQYF
j_call: TRBJ2-5
d_call: TRBD2
v_call: TRBV7-2
clone_size: many

cdr3_nt: TGTGCCAGCAGTAAGAGGGGACAGATGAACACCGGGGAGCTGTTTTTT
cdr3_aa: CASSKRGQMNTGELFF
j_call: TRBJ2-2
d_call: TRBD1
v_call: TRBV6-1
clone_size: .

cdr3_nt: TGCAGTGCTAGAGAGGGCAGCTACGAGCAGTACTTC
cdr3_aa: CSAREGSYEQYF
j_call: TRBJ2-7
d_call: .
v_call: TRBV20-1
clone_size: many

cdr3_nt: TGTGCCAGCAGCTCCCCCACAGGGGGCGGGTTAAACTATGGCTACACCTTC
cdr3_aa: CASSSPTGGGLNYGYTF
j_call: TRBJ1-2
d_call: TRBD1
v_call: TRBV28
clone_size: many

cdr3_nt: TGTGCCAGCAGTTTAGGGGGGGCGTATCAGCCCCAGCATTTT
cdr3_aa: CASSLGGAYQPQHF
j_call: TRBJ1-5
d_call: .
v_call: TRBV27
clone_size: .

cdr3_nt: TGTGCCAGCTATGGGGACTATCACACCGGGGAGCTGTTTTTT
cdr3_aa: CASYGDYHTGELFF
j_call: TRBJ2-2
d_call: TRBD2
v_call: TRBV2
clone_size: many

cdr3_nt: TGCGCCAGCAGCCAAGGGTCAGGGGGCGCGAGAAATTCACCCCTCCACTTT
cdr3_aa: CASSQGSGGARNSPLHF
j_call: TRBJ1-6
d_call: TRBD1
v_call: TRBV4-3
clone_size: many

cdr3_nt: TGTGCCAGCAGCCTCAGTACCGGGGCCAACTTTGGTGGCTACACCTTC
cdr3_aa: CASSLSTGANFGGYTF
j_call: TRBJ1-2
d_call: .
v_call: TRBV7-2
clone_size: .

cdr3_nt: TGTGCCAGCTCACTTCTCGCTGATTTTAAGGGGGACACGGATGGAAACACCATATATTTT
cdr3_aa: CASSLLADFKGDTDGNTIYF
j_call: TRBJ1-3
d_call: .
v_call: TRBV18
clone_size: .

cdr3_nt: TGTGCCAGCAGCCCCAGCGGGAGTAGTGAGCAGTACTTC
cdr3_aa: CASSPSGSSEQYF
j_call: TRBJ2-7
d_call: TRBD2
v_call: TRBV7-9
clone_size: many

cdr3_nt: TGTGCTAGCAGCCGACTAGCGGGAAGTGAAGATACGCAGTATTTT
cdr3_aa: CASSRLAGSEDTQYF
j_call: TRBJ2-3
d_call: TRBD2
v_call: TRBV7-7
clone_size: many

cdr3_nt: TGCGCCAGCAGCCAAAGGGGGGGCGTGCGTTTCCCCACTGAGCAGTTCTTC
cdr3_aa: CASSQRGGVRFPTEQFF
j_call: TRBJ2-1
d_call: .
v_call: TRBV4-3
clone_size: many

cdr3_nt: TGTGCCAGCTCAACTGAATGGGGAACGAACACCGGGGAGCTGTTTTTT
cdr3_aa: CASSTEWGTNTGELFF
j_call: TRBJ2-2
d_call: .
v_call: TRBV18
clone_size: few

cdr3_nt: TGCAGCGTTGAAGAAGCTTTCTTT
cdr3_aa: CSVEEAFF
j_call: TRBJ1-1
d_call: .
v_call: TRBV29-1
clone_size: few

cdr3_nt: TGCAGTGCTAAAGGGAGTACTGAAGCTTTCTTT
cdr3_aa: CSAKGSTEAFF
j_call: TRBJ1-1
d_call: .
v_call: TRBV20-1
clone_size: many

cdr3_nt: TGTGCCAGCAGCCTGCTAGGGGGGGCAGGAGAGCAGTTCTTC
cdr3_aa: CASSLLGGAGEQFF
j_call: TRBJ2-1
d_call: .
v_call: TRBV28
clone_size: many

cdr3_nt: TGCAGTGCTAGAGATCGGCCCAGGGTGGTAGCGGGAGCAGATACGCAGTATTTT
cdr3_aa: CSARDRPRVVAGADTQYF
j_call: TRBJ2-3
d_call: TRBD2
v_call: TRBV20-1
clone_size: many

cdr3_nt: TGTGCCAGCAGCCAAGCGGGACTCGTGTACAATGAGCAGTTCTTC
cdr3_aa: CASSQAGLVYNEQFF
j_call: TRBJ2-1
d_call: .
v_call: TRBV14
clone_size: many

cdr3_nt: TGTACCAGCAGTTTACACACAGGGGTACCTCCCCTCGATGAGCAGTTCTTC
cdr3_aa: CTSSLHTGVPPLDEQFF
j_call: TRBJ2-1
d_call: TRBD1
v_call: TRBV27
clone_size: .

cdr3_nt: TGTGCCAGCTCAAAGGGAATCATGAACACTGAAGCTTTCTTT
cdr3_aa: CASSKGIMNTEAFF
j_call: TRBJ1-1
d_call: .
v_call: TRBV18
clone_size: many

cdr3_nt: TGTGCCAGCAGTCCCCTTAACCGGGAGACCCAGTACTTC
cdr3_aa: CASSPLNRETQYF
j_call: TRBJ2-5
d_call: .
v_call: TRBV28
clone_size: many

cdr3_nt: TGTGCCAGCAGCCAAGATGGGACCAACATCGACGGCTACACCTTC
cdr3_aa: CASSQDGTNIDGYTF
j_call: TRBJ1-2
d_call: .
v_call: TRBV4-2
clone_size: few

cdr3_nt: TGTGCCAGCTCACCGAACCCAACCCGAGGCACTGAAGCTTTCTTT
cdr3_aa: CASSPNPTRGTEAFF
j_call: TRBJ1-1
d_call: .
v_call: TRBV18
clone_size: .

cdr3_nt: TGCAGCGGCCTCCGGGACAGCGGACTCACAGATACGCAGTATTTT
cdr3_aa: CSGLRDSGLTDTQYF
j_call: TRBJ2-3
d_call: TRBD1
v_call: TRBV29-1
clone_size: few

cdr3_nt: TGTGCCACCAGCGATACAGGGGCGAATGAAAAACTGTTTTTT
cdr3_aa: CATSDTGANEKLFF
j_call: TRBJ1-4
d_call: TRBD1
v_call: TRBV24-1
clone_size: many

cdr3_nt: TGCAGCGTTGAAGGAGGGGCGGGTGAGCAGTTCTTC
cdr3_aa: CSVEGGAGEQFF
j_call: TRBJ2-1
d_call: .
v_call: TRBV29-1
clone_size: .

cdr3_nt: TGCGCCAGCAGCCAAGTCCTAGCGGGAGTCACAGATACGCAGTATTTT
cdr3_aa: CASSQVLAGVTDTQYF
j_call: TRBJ2-3
d_call: TRBD2
v_call: TRBV4-1
clone_size: many

cdr3_nt: TGCAGTGCACCCGGCCGGAGCCAGCCCCAGCATTTT
cdr3_aa: CSAPGRSQPQHF
j_call: TRBJ1-5
d_call: .
v_call: TRBV20-1
clone_size: many

cdr3_nt: TGTGCCAGCAGCCCATCGGGGGTCAAGAGCACAGATACGCAGTATTTT
cdr3_aa: CASSPSGVKSTDTQYF
j_call: TRBJ2-3
d_call: .
v_call: TRBV7-8
clone_size: .

cdr3_nt: TGTGCCAGCAGTTACTCGGTCCGCGGAACCAATGAGCAGTTCTTC
cdr3_aa: CASSYSVRGTNEQFF
j_call: TRBJ2-1
d_call: .
v_call: TRBV6-2/TRBV6-3
clone_size: many

cdr3_nt: TGTGCCACCTCGGGGGGGTGGCACAATGAGCAGTTCTTC
cdr3_aa: CATSGGWHNEQFF
j_call: TRBJ2-1
d_call: TRBD2
v_call: TRBV12-3/TRBV12-4
clone_size: many

cdr3_nt: TGTGCCAGCAGTTTGTGGGGACGGAGCCAAGAGACCCAGTACTTC
cdr3_aa: CASSLWGRSQETQYF
j_call: TRBJ2-5
d_call: .
v_call: TRBV28
clone_size: many

cdr3_nt: TGTGCCAGCAGTTTATCGGGGTTAGCCTATAATGGTTCACCCCTCCACTTT
cdr3_aa: CASSLSGLAYNGSPLHF
j_call: TRBJ1-6
d_call: .
v_call: TRBV27
clone_size: few

cdr3_nt: TGTGTCAGCAGCCAAGTGGGGGGAGCTCCCACAGATACGCAGTATTTT
cdr3_aa: CVSSQVGGAPTDTQYF
j_call: TRBJ2-3
d_call: .
v_call: TRBV4-2
clone_size: .

cdr3_nt: TGCGCCAGCAGCTTGTTCGCAGGGGGCTGGGGGGATACGCAGTATTTT
cdr3_aa: CASSLFAGGWGDTQYF
j_call: TRBJ2-3
d_call: TRBD1
v_call: TRBV5-1
clone_size: .

cdr3_nt: TGTGCCACCAGTGATTTGATGGACAGGGAGAATGAGCAGTTCTTC
cdr3_aa: CATSDLMDRENEQFF
j_call: TRBJ2-1
d_call: TRBD1
v_call: TRBV24-1
clone_size: few

cdr3_nt: TGTGCCAGCAGTGATAGCGGGAGGGCCTCCTACAATGAGCAGTTCTTC
cdr3_aa: CASSDSGRASYNEQFF
j_call: TRBJ2-1
d_call: TRBD2
v_call: TRBV27
clone_size: many

cdr3_nt: TGTGCCAGCAGCCCCCCACCTATTTGGACAAATAAAGAGACCCAGTACTTC
cdr3_aa: CASSPPPIWTNKETQYF
j_call: TRBJ2-5
d_call: .
v_call: TRBV11-3
clone_size: many

cdr3_nt: TGTGCCAGCTCACCACCGGTGGGGGTAAGCTCCTACAATGAGCAGTTCTTC
cdr3_aa: CASSPPVGVSSYNEQFF
j_call: TRBJ2-1
d_call: .
v_call: TRBV18
clone_size: many